Sequencing of this TCR beta chain was carried out in a study of vaccination and CD4 T cells after COVID-19. Treatment indicated: 10-day PBMC culture with coronavirus spike peptide pools or control peptides (ViraFEST assay). The Oncomine TCR Beta short-read assay was applied to DNA of cultured CD4+ T cells. TCRdb used MiXCR to reprocess the PCR reads, holding one entry per CDR3 protein. Seen here are about 21,000 distinct CDR3 sequences, approximately 48% observed once, and the top ten hold around 5.5%. The ends lost 3 bases at V and 7 bases at J; junction bases unmatched: 13. This CDR3 spans 18 amino acids. Germline loops: CDR1 MNHEY, CDR2 SMNVEV (reference sequence). This clonotype has just a few counts. The antigen remains undetermined.

Source material: CD4+ T cells from blood, cultured in vitro. The rearrangement joins TRBV27 to TRBJ2-1, with 12 positions matching TRBD2. This receptor was identified in a human donor who had recovered from COVID-19. CDR3 amino acids: CASSFSLAGGKVGNEQFF. The CDR3, as DNA: TGTGCCAGCAGTTTCAGCCTAGCGGGAGGGAAAGTAGGGAATGAGCAGTTCTTC.